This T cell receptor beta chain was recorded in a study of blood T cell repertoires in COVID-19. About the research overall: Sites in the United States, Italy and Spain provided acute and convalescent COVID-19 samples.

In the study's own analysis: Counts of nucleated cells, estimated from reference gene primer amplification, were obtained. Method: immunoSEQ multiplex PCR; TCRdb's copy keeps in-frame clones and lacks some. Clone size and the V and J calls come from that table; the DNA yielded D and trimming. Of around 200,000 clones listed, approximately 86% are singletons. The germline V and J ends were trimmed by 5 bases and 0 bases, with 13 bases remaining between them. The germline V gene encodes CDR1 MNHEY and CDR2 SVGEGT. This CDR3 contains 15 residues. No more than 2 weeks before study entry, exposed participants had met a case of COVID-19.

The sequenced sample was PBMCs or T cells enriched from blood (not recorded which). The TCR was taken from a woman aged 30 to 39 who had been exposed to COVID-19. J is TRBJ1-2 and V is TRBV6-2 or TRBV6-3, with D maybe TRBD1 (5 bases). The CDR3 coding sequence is TGTGCCAGCAGTCCCGGCGGGGGTGCTAACTATGGCTACACCTTC. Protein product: CASSPGGGANYGYTF.